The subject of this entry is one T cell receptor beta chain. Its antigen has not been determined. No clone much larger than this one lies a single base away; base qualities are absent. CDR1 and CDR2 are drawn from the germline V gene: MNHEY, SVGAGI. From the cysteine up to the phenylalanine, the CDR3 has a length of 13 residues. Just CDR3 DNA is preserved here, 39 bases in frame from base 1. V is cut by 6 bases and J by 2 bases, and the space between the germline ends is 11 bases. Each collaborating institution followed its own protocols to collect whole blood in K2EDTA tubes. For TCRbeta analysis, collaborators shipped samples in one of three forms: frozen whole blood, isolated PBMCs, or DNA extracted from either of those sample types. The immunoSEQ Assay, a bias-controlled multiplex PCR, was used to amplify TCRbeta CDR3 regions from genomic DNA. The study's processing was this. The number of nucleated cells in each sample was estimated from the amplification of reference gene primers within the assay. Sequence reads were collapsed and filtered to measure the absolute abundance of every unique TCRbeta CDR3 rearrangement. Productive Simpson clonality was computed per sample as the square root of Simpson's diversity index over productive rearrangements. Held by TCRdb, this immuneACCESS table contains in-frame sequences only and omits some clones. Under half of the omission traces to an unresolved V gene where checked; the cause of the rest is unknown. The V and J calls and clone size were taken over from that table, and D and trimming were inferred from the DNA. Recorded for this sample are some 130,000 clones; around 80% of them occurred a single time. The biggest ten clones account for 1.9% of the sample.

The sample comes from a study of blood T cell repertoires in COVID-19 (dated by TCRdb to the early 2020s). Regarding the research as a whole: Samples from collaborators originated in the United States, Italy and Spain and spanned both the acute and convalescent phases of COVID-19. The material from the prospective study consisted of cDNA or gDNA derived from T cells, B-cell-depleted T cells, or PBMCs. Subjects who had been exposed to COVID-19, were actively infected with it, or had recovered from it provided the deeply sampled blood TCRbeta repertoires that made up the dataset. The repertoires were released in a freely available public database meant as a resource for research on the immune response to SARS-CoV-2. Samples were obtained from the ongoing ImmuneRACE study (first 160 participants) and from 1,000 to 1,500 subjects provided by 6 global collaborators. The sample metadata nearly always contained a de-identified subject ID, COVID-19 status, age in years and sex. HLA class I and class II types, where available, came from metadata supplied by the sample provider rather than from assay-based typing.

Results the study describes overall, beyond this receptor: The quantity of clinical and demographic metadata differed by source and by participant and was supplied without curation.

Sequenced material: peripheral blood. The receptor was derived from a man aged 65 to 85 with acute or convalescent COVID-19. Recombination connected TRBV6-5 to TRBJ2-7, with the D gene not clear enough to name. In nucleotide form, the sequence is TGTGCCAGCAGCCTCAGTCTTCCCTACGAGCAGTACTTC. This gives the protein CASSLSLPYEQYF.